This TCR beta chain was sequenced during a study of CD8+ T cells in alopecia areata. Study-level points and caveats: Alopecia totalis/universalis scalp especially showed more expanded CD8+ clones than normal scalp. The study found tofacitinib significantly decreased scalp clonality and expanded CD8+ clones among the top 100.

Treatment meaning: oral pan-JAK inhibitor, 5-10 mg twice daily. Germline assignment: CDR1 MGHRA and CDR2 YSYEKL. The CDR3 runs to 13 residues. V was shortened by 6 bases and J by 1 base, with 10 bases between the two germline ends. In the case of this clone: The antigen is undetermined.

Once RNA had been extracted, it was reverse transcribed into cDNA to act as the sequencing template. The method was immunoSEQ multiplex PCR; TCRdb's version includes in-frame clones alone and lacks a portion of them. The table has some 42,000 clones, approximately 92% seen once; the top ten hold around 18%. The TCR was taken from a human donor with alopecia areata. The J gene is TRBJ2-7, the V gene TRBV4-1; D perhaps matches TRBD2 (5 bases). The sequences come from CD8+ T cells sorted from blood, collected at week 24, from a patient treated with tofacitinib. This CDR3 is CASRGTGSYEQYF. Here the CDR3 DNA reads TGCGCCAGCAGGGGAACGGGGTCCTACGAGCAGTACTTC.